The clone carrying this T cell receptor (beta chain) showed up just once. Its antigen is as yet unknown. The source of the sample is a study of cytomegalovirus exposure and HLA in healthy donors. Findings and limits, study-wide: Sequencing probably produced one cluster of sequence variants that were highly shared. Relative to the approximately 700-donor mean, N-insertions were reportedly fewer in an Asian-associated ancestry cluster in a later analysis. The study flagged around 160 TCR beta chains as cytomegalovirus-associated.

The CDR3 covers 15 residues. Germline CDR1 and CDR2: SGHRS and YFSETQ. Trimming at V came to 0 bases and at J to 8 bases, leaving 7 bases not matched to a gene. PCR employed 60 Vbeta and 13 Jbeta primers. Measured with immunoSEQ multiplex PCR; TCRdb has only the in-frame clones, and not every one. Here the sample spans 110,000 to 150,000 clones, over 60% being singletons. Likely unrecorded immune exposures existed in these nominally healthy donors. The TCR comes from a man in his forties in good health and CMV-seronegative. The chain links TRBV5-1 to TRBJ1-4; 7 positions match TRBD1. Sequencing was carried out using PBMCs. CDR3 nucleotide sequence: TGCGCCAGCAGCTTGGCCGAGGGGGCTGGGGAAAAACTGTTTTTT. Protein product: CASSLAEGAGEKLFF.